The rows below give T cell receptor beta chains drawn from one sample of a study of cytomegalovirus exposure and HLA in healthy donors. TCRdb's copy holds only in-frame clones and misses some; the assay was immunoSEQ multiplex PCR. The data contain around 70,000 clones, nearly 80% of them singletons. The sequenced sample consisted of PBMCs. These receptors originate from a woman in her thirties or forties in good health and CMV-seropositive. The conserved cysteine and the conserved F or W are not part of the CDR3 here.

CDR3aa	j_gene	v_gene
ASSLSGGQRGYT	TRBJ1-2	TRBV13
ASTSGDLSYNEQF	TRBJ2-1	TRBV18
AISERGGEGNTIY	TRBJ1-3	TRBV10-3
ASRYNRGADEQY	NA	TRBV7-8
ASSLAGGEKLF	TRBJ1-4	TRBV7-2
ASSVLAGTAYNEQF	TRBJ2-1	TRBV6-4
ASSEDRVNTEAF	TRBJ1-1	TRBV2
SAPWGEEQY	TRBJ2-7	TRBV20-1
ASSRDRGPTEAF	TRBJ1-1	TRBV19
ASRVTGDSETQY	TRBJ2-5	TRBV6-5
ASSLGVGLNEKLF	TRBJ1-4	TRBV7-2
ASSFVGPTDTQY	TRBJ2-3	TRBV5-1
SALQETQY	TRBJ2-5	TRBV20-1
AVGTRGAWTEAF	TRBJ1-1	TRBV10-3
ASQGLAGTDTQY	TRBJ2-3	TRBV27
ASGQRGNFEQF	TRBJ2-1	TRBV7-2
ASSLFLAGETDTQY	TRBJ2-3	TRBV11-2
ASSNDRDRGDTGELF	TRBJ2-2	TRBV21-1
ASSQDRGQFGYT	TRBJ1-2	TRBV4-2
SSSSPQGGRSSYEQY	TRBJ2-7	TRBV7-9
ASRRGGADSNEQF	TRBJ2-1	TRBV19
ASSPTGDASGANVLT	TRBJ2-6	TRBV7-3
ASSLSPDYEQY	TRBJ2-7	TRBV27
ASSSHWTGNYNEQF	TRBJ2-1	TRBV7-2
ASSPDLNRGYEQY	TRBJ2-7	TRBV11-1
ASSLGGRHQETQY	TRBJ2-5	TRBV7-2
ASMGTAGQNYGYT	TRBJ1-2	TRBV6-5
ASSLSSGGSGTQY	TRBJ2-3	TRBV6-5
ASSQQVNTEAF	TRBJ1-1	TRBV5-1
ASSPGTDARQTDTQY	TRBJ2-3	TRBV18
ASSVGATSGTGETQY	TRBJ2-5	TRBV9
ASSSATGLGYT	TRBJ1-2	TRBV27
ASSYSGGAFDEQY	TRBJ2-7	TRBV7-2
ASSSSPGQGREAF	TRBJ1-1	TRBV7-6
ASSPPRLAGETQY	TRBJ2-5	TRBV7-2
ASSQDHRPGELF	TRBJ2-2	TRBV7-2
ASSIASGEGTQY	TRBJ2-5	TRBV19
ASRGEVVGKLF	TRBJ1-4	TRBV2
ASRPQGASNQPQH	TRBJ1-5	TRBV28
ASTPGQAGHEQY	TRBJ2-7	TRBV19
ASSVSGFGNTIY	TRBJ1-3	TRBV9
ASSARGSRLTDTQY	TRBJ2-3	TRBV4-1
ASSFSVSRSGANVLT	TRBJ2-6	TRBV7-9
ASSPGGPSEKLF	TRBJ1-4	TRBV18
ASSQMGQGNTGELF	TRBJ2-2	TRBV7-9
ASSETSGGATQY	TRBJ2-5	TRBV6-1
ASSPKDWNYGYT	TRBJ1-2	TRBV5-6